This TCR beta chain originates from a study of response to subunit inactivated influenza vaccine (dated by TCRdb to 2016 to 2019). Regarding the complete study: The study used deep quantitative T cell receptor repertoire profiling to track responses to a trivalent subunit inactivated influenza vaccine. Overall study results and their limits: The authors suggested that each seasonal influenza vaccination may recruit only a limited number of new T cells.

V loses 5 bases at its end and J loses 6 bases; junction bases beyond the gene matches: 5. From its cysteine to its phenylalanine, the CDR3 spans 13 amino acids. Only the CDR3 region is kept as DNA, spanning 39 bases read in frame from base 1. Taken from the germline V gene, the CDR1 and CDR2 loops are SGHDT and YYEEEE. This clonotype has just a few counts. There is no known antigen for this receptor. No much larger clonotype is one base removed from it; base qualities were not supplied. Library preparation employed RT-PCR. The sequencing machine was an Illumina HiSeq 2500. The public reads were reanalyzed by TCRdb: fastp trimming at Q25, MiXCR alignment, in-frame beta chains only. Records with the same CDR3 protein are collapsed into one entry carrying the most frequent genes and DNA. The sample table records about 570,000 distinct CDR3 sequences; around 11% of these occur just once. 9.5% to 11% of the sample is held by the ten biggest clonotypes.

These data were also reused for a study on T cells expressing NK-cell markers. Per the second study: The TCR beta cDNA libraries were made using 5'RACE template switching, a step that added both a universal primer site and unique molecular identifiers. Seven or eight donors provided sorted CD3+CD56+NKG2C+, CD3+CD56+NKG2C- and CD3+CD56-NKG2C+ T-cell subsets, whose TCR beta-chain repertoires were profiled. Among the eight sequenced donors, only one was HCMV-seronegative, while the other seven were HCMV-seropositive. To restrict sorting to alphabetaTCR-expressing T cells, an anti-gammadeltaTCR antibody was added in several experiments. For 6 or 7 donors, the dominant CD3+CD56+NKG2C+ clonotypes were among the top 10 CD8+ clonotypes and accounted for 1.0-7.0% of CD8+ T cells. Those dominant clonotypes were again the most abundant among CD3+CD56-NKG2C+ cells in a handful of donors, at about 25-60.1%. Whether the expanded NKG2C-expressing T cell clones were specific for HCMV antigens was left unclear. Randomly selected healthy volunteers, three men and five women, were used as the eight sequenced donors. A commercial ELISA kit detecting HCMV-specific IgG in serum was used to determine HCMV serostatus. Ficoll density gradient centrifugation was used to isolate peripheral blood mononuclear cells from blood. For roughly 6 donors, bulk peripheral blood T-cell repertoires were also sequenced from unsorted PBMC. Priming for cDNA synthesis came from the TCR beta constant segment, and two successive PCR amplification steps followed. Libraries were sequenced as 2 x 150 bp reads on Illumina HiSeq 2000/2500, MiSeq or NextSeq. MIGEC was used to demultiplex reads and group the reads by UMI, and MiTCR was used to assemble and quantify clonotypes. To remove erroneous sequences, TCR cDNA sequences were retained only when supported by two or more reads. The tcR package was used for downstream repertoire analysis, and clonotypes were matched across fractions by CDR3 nucleotide sequence plus V segment. VDJmatch was used to annotate antigen specificity against VDJdb, with one amino acid substitution in CDR3 allowed.

The specimen was PBMCs from blood, collected on the day of vaccination. The chain links TRBV5-6 with TRBJ2-3, and TRBD1 matches 8 of the central bases. The TCR was taken from a man aged 50-60 years who received an inactivated influenza vaccine. Donor details come from another sample of the same person, matched by shared clones. Read as DNA, the sequence is TGTGCCAGCAGACCTGGGACAGGTGATACGCAGTATTTT. This yields the protein CASRPGTGDTQYF. With the rest looked up from the reference TRBV5-6 and TRBJ2-3 genes rather than sequenced, the full variable domain is DAGVTQSPTHLIKTRGQQVTLRCSPKSGHDTVSWYQQALGQGPQFIFQYYEEEERQRGNFPDRFSGHQFPNYSSELNVNALLLGDSALYLCASRPGTGDTQYFGPGTRLTVL.